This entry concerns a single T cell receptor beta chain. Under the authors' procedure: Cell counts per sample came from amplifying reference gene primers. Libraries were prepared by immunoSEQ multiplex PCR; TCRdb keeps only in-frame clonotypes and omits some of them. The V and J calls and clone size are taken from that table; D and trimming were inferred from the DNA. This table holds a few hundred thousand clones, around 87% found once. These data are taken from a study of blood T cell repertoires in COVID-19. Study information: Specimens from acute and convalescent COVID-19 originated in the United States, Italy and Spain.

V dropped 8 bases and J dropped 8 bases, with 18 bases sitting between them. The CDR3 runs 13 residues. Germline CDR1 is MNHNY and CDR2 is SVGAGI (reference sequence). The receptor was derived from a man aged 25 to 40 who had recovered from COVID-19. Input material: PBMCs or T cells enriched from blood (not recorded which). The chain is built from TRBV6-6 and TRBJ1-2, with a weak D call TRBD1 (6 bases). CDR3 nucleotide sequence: TGTGCCAGCCTTGAACAGACAGGACCCGGCTACACCTTC. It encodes CASLEQTGPGYTF.